What follows is one TCR beta chain and its context. There are many counts of this clonotype. The antigen it binds to is not known. No base quality values were provided; no much bigger clone lies one nucleotide off. The data were obtained in a study of kidney transplant recipient with SARS-CoV-2 infection (dated by TCRdb to about 2021). The run used an Illumina MiSeq. Profiling of the peripheral T cell repertoire targeted human TCRbeta genes. As for the authors' bioinformatics: Beta-binomial modelling was used to test for differences in clonotype abundance while accounting for variability over time. Expanded clonotypes were screened against the ImmuneCODE reference database of SARS-CoV-2-associated TCRs and mapped to viral genome regions. Additional analyses of the repertoire looked at TRBV gene usage, CDR3 length, CDR3 amino acid overlap between time points, clonotype abundance distributions and Jaccard similarity. TCRdb reran the public reads through fastp at Q25 and MiXCR, keeping productive beta chains. CDR3 protein sequences are deduplicated, and each keeps its most common genes and DNA. The V and J calls shown here were made by TCRdb, not taken from the authors' results. The sample contains under 300,000 distinct CDR3 sequences, under 30% of them found a single time. More than 6.5% of the sample rests with the top ten.

Relative to germline, V is 5 bases shorter and J is 4 bases shorter, with 23 bases between their ends. The germline V gene (reference sequence) supplies CDR1 SEHNR and CDR2 FQNEAQ. The cysteine opens and the phenylalanine closes a CDR3 of 17 amino acids. Only CDR3 DNA remains: 51 bases, in frame from the first base. Explained via the paper, the time point label denotes: pre-pandemic baseline sample and day 111 after first positive SARS-CoV-2 test. The chain links TRBV7-9 with TRBJ1-2; the D segment cannot be called with confidence. The receptor was derived from a male patient aged 25-45 years who had COVID-19 and was a kidney transplant recipient. Once a transplant has taken place, some T cells may be donor derived. This specimen consisted of a blood sample, obtained at baseline and on day 111 from a kidney transplant recipient. The CDR3 region has the sequence CASSTVSYHGKTYGYTF. The sequence in DNA is TGTGCCAGCAGCACGGTGTCATACCATGGAAAGACCTATGGCTACACCTTC.